The sequence of this T cell receptor (beta chain) was determined in a study of cytomegalovirus exposure and HLA in healthy donors. Study-level information: The same platform as the roughly 630 first-cohort repertoires was used for the 95 to 150 validation repertoires, a later analysis reported.

Clones were sequenced by immunoSEQ multiplex PCR, and TCRdb holds only the in-frame ones, with some missing. The sample yields fewer than 150,000 clones, more than 70% seen once. This TCR derives from a man aged 30-40 years in good health and CMV-seronegative. The sequenced material came from PBMCs.

The CDR3 sequence is CASSLGRASGGTDTQYF. The CDR3 DNA reads as TGTGCCAGCAGTTTAGGTCGGGCTAGCGGAGGCACAGATACGCAGTATTTT. The rearrangement uses TRBV27 and TRBJ2-3, with 7 nucleotides matching TRBD2. Germline V CDR1 and CDR2: MNHEY, SMNVEV (reference sequence). There are 17 residues in the CDR3. The ends lost 2 bases at V and 1 base at J; junction bases unmatched: 9.